A selection of T cell receptor beta chains follows, all from one sample in a study of blood T cell repertoires in COVID-19. The method was immunoSEQ multiplex PCR; TCRdb's version includes in-frame clones alone and lacks a portion of them. The profile shows over 200,000 clones, 80% to 90% of them singletons. The sequenced material came from PBMCs or T cells enriched from blood (not recorded which). These receptors were taken from a man aged 18 to 30 who had recovered from COVID-19. Each CDR3 is given with its conserved first and last residue. Each record gives: clone size, D gene, V gene, J gene, CDR3 DNA, CDR3 protein. A D gene is named only where the DNA matches it firmly. Size is stated for part of the rows, as once, few or many counts, or as a class when the clone is expanded.

.	.	TRBV2	TRBJ1-2	TGTGCCAGCAGCCCGGACGGGGACTATGGCTACACCTTC	CASSPDGDYGYTF
.	.	TRBV27	TRBJ1-2	TGTGCCAGCAGCGGCCTCGAGAGGAGCTACACCTTC	CASSGLERSYTF
few	TRBD1	TRBV18	TRBJ1-1	TGTGCCAGCTCCGAGGGACAGGACACTGAAGCTTTCTTT	CASSEGQDTEAFF
.	.	TRBV4-1	TRBJ2-3	TGCGCCAGCAGCCAGGACAACATGATCCTGAGAGATACGCAGTATTTT	CASSQDNMILRDTQYF
once	TRBD2	TRBV7-6	TRBJ2-1	TGTGCCAGCAGCTTATTCGGGCCTAGCGGGGGATATATCAATGAGCAGTTCTTC	CASSLFGPSGGYINEQFF
.	TRBD2	TRBV2	TRBJ2-1	TGTGCCAGCGGAGGGACTAGGGGCGACAATGAGCAGTTCTTC	CASGGTRGDNEQFF
.	.	TRBV3-1/TRBV3-2	TRBJ2-3	TGTGCCAGCGGTGGTAGCGATAGTATGGCGCAGTATTTT	CASGGSDSMAQYF
.	.	TRBV6-5	TRBJ1-6	TGTGCCAGCAGTTATGAAAGGGGCGAGAATTCACCCCTCCACTTT	CASSYERGENSPLHF
.	.	TRBV24-1	TRBJ2-7	TGTGCCACCAGTGATGGGGGGGAGCAGTACTTC	CATSDGGEQYF
.	TRBD1	TRBV2	TRBJ1-2	TGTGCCAGCAGTTACGACCGGGACAGGGGGAACTATGGCTACACCTTC	CASSYDRDRGNYGYTF
.	.	TRBV27	TRBJ2-7	TGTGCCAGCAGTTCGATCGGGGGGCCACTCTACGAGCAGTACTTC	CASSSIGGPLYEQYF
.	TRBD1	TRBV3-1/TRBV3-2	TRBJ1-2	TGTGCCAGCAGCCAGGACAGGGGGCGGTTATATGGCTACACCTTC	CASSQDRGRLYGYTF
.	.	TRBV5-1	TRBJ2-5	TGCGCCAGCAGTGCCGGCGGGACCCAAGAGACCCAGTACTTC	CASSAGGTQETQYF
.	TRBD2	TRBV19	TRBJ2-3	TGTGCCAGTAGCCCCATGCCGCGGGGGGGCACAGATACGCAGTATTTT	CASSPMPRGGTDTQYF
once	.	TRBV19	TRBJ1-4	TGTGCCAGTAGTATCGTCGGACTTGGGGAAAAACTGTTTTTT	CASSIVGLGEKLFF
once	.	TRBV12-3/TRBV12-4	TRBJ1-5	TGTGCCAGCACGACAGGTTTTCAGCCCCAGCATTTT	CASTTGFQPQHF
.	.	TRBV10-3	TRBJ2-2	TGTGCCATCAGTGAGTTCGGGGGAGCAAACACCGGGGAGCTGTTTTTT	CAISEFGGANTGELFF
.	.	TRBV23-1	TRBJ2-4	TGCGCCAGCAGTCAATCACGACAGCGTCTGTCCAAAAACATTCAGTACTTC	CASSQSRQRLSKNIQYF
.	.	TRBV4-1	TRBJ2-7	TGCGCCAGCAGCCAAGGCTTTTCGCAGGGGGGAACCTACGAGCAGTACTTC	CASSQGFSQGGTYEQYF
once	.	TRBV7-2	TRBJ2-1	TGTGCCAGCAGGTTTACTAGCATAGGCAATGAGCAGTTCTTC	CASRFTSIGNEQFF
.	.	TRBV5-1	TRBJ2-1	TGCGCCAGCAGCGTGGGACAAGTAAGCAATGAGCAGTTCTTC	CASSVGQVSNEQFF
.	TRBD1	TRBV19	TRBJ2-2	TGTGCCAGTAGTCTTCCCGGGACAGGGGAGGGGACCGGGGAGCTGTTTTTT	CASSLPGTGEGTGELFF
.	.	TRBV21-1	TRBJ1-2	TGTGCCAGCAGGCCAGAAGGGGACAGCTATGGCTACACCTTC	CASRPEGDSYGYTF
few	TRBD1	TRBV4-1	TRBJ1-2	TGCGCCAGCAGCCAAGAATCACAGGGGGGCTATGGCTACACCTTC	CASSQESQGGYGYTF
.	TRBD1	TRBV10-3	TRBJ1-2	TGTGCCATCAGATTACAGGGGTATGGCTACACCTTC	CAIRLQGYGYTF
.	TRBD2	TRBV19	TRBJ2-1	TGTGCCAGTATTAACAGCGGGGAGGGATACAATGAGCAGTTCTTC	CASINSGEGYNEQFF
few	TRBD2	TRBV30	TRBJ2-2	TGTGCCTGGAGTGCCATAGCGGGGTTCGGGGAGCTGTTTTTT	CAWSAIAGFGELFF
.	.	TRBV19	TRBJ1-3	TGTGCCAGTAGTATAGGCCCGGGAGGCGCTGGAAACACCATATATTTT	CASSIGPGGAGNTIYF
.	.	TRBV11-2	TRBJ2-5	TGTGCCAGCAGCTTCGTAGCGGAGACCCAGTACTTC	CASSFVAETQYF
.	.	TRBV6-5	TRBJ1-3	TGTGCCAGCAGTTACTCGAGACAGTCCTCTGGAAACACCATATATTTT	CASSYSRQSSGNTIYF
.	.	TRBV7-2	TRBJ1-2	TGTGCCAGCAGCTTAGGCGGGGGGGGTGGCTACACCTTC	CASSLGGGGGYTF
.	TRBD2	TRBV11-3	TRBJ2-5	TGTGCCAGCAGCCCGCCGTTGGGGACTAGCGGGAATCAAGAGACCCAGTACTTC	CASSPPLGTSGNQETQYF
.	TRBD1	TRBV9	TRBJ2-3	TGTGCCAGCAACGACAGGGTTGGAACAGATACGCAGTATTTT	CASNDRVGTDTQYF
.	.	TRBV14	TRBJ2-1	TGTGCCAGCAGCCCCGGACTCAATGAGCAGTTCTTC	CASSPGLNEQFF
.	.	TRBV12-3/TRBV12-4	TRBJ1-5	TGTGCCAGCAGTTTAGAGGGGGGGCAGCCCCAGCATTTT	CASSLEGGQPQHF
.	TRBD2	TRBV7-3	TRBJ2-1	TGTGCCAGCAGCTTAGGGGGGGAGGACCCCAATGAGCAGTTCTTC	CASSLGGEDPNEQFF
.	TRBD2	TRBV5-1	TRBJ2-5	TGCGCCAGCAGCCGGACTAGCGGGGGGGAAGAGACCCAGTACTTC	CASSRTSGGEETQYF
few	.	TRBV29-1	TRBJ1-3	TGCAGCGTTGAAGAGTGGACAGTTCTTTCTGGAAACACCATATATTTT	CSVEEWTVLSGNTIYF
.	.	TRBV12-3/TRBV12-4	TRBJ1-5	TGTGCCAGCAGTTTTTCGGGGAATCAGCCCCAGCATTTT	CASSFSGNQPQHF
.	.	TRBV7-9	TRBJ1-2	TGTGCCAGCAGCACGGACAGTCGTGGCTACACCTTC	CASSTDSRGYTF
.	.	TRBV21-1	TRBJ2-1	TGTGCCAGCAGCCCCCCTCTGGTAGCGGGGGGGCGAGAGCAGTTCTTC	CASSPPLVAGGREQFF
.	.	TRBV7-9	TRBJ2-5	TGTGCCAGCAGCCGACGGGGAGGCGAGACCCAGTACTTC	CASSRRGGETQYF
.	TRBD1	TRBV24-1	TRBJ1-1	TGTGCCACCAGTGGCGCCGGGACAGGGGGCACTGAAGCTTTCTTT	CATSGAGTGGTEAFF
.	TRBD1	TRBV25-1	TRBJ1-1	TGTGCCAGCGTCGGACAGGGGGTCACTGAAGCTTTCTTT	CASVGQGVTEAFF
.	TRBD1	TRBV6-1	TRBJ1-2	TGTGCCAGCAGTGAAGCGTTCGGACAGGGATATGGCTACACCTTC	CASSEAFGQGYGYTF
few	.	TRBV11-1	TRBJ1-1	TGTGCCAGCAGCCTCGGAGGCTTAAGCGTGAACACTGAAGCTTTCTTT	CASSLGGLSVNTEAFF
.	TRBD1	TRBV5-1	TRBJ2-2	TGCGCCAGCAGCGGGACAGGGGGCGCGAACACCGGGGAGCTGTTTTTT	CASSGTGGANTGELFF
.	.	TRBV25-1	TRBJ2-5	TGTGCCAGCAGTGACCGACAGGTACAAGAGACCCAGTACTTC	CASSDRQVQETQYF
.	.	TRBV6-5	TRBJ2-7	TGTGCCAGCAGTTCCTACTCCTACGAGCAGTACTTC	CASSSYSYEQYF
.	TRBD2	TRBV27	TRBJ2-1	TGTGCCAGCAGCCCCCTGTCGCGGGGGGGCTACAATGAGCAGTTCTTC	CASSPLSRGGYNEQFF
.	.	TRBV10-3	TRBJ1-1	TGTGCCATCAGTGAGCCCCAGGGTTCAGCTTTCTTT	CAISEPQGSAFF
.	.	TRBV7-2	TRBJ1-5	TGTGCCAGCAGCTTAGGCCAGATCAATCAGCCCCAGCATTTT	CASSLGQINQPQHF
.	.	TRBV6-5	TRBJ2-1	TGTGCCAGCAGTTACAGGTTCCCGACGGGTGAGCAGTTCTTC	CASSYRFPTGEQFF